This TCR beta chain emerged from a study of PD-L1 blockade in urothelial cancer. Study-level information: Of prior chemotherapy regimens, patients had received between 0 and 3. Findings and limits, study-wide: Stronger expansion of tumor-associated clones in blood at 3 weeks distinguished durable-benefit patients.

CDR1 and CDR2 from the germline V gene are WSHSY and SAAADI. The CDR3 has 14 amino acids. Deletions cut 2 bases from V and 5 bases from J, with 10 bases between. The time point here: pretreatment peripheral blood. Each patient presented with locally advanced or metastatic urothelial carcinoma. Synthetic analogs of TCR templates were spiked into every PCR. Data came from immunoSEQ multiplex PCR; TCRdb stores just in-frame clones and leaves some out. The sample carries tens of thousands of clones, 84% recorded once. As for this clone: The target antigen is unknown.

The rearrangement links TRBV10-2 to TRBJ1-5; maybe TRBD1 (5 bases). The receptor comes from a woman in her seventies with urothelial cancer. Material: PBMCs, obtained around atezolizumab (anti-PD-L1) treatment. CDR3 residues: CASSERWGDQPQHF. The CDR3 DNA reads as TGCGCCAGCAGTGAGCGCTGGGGGGATCAGCCCCAGCATTTT.